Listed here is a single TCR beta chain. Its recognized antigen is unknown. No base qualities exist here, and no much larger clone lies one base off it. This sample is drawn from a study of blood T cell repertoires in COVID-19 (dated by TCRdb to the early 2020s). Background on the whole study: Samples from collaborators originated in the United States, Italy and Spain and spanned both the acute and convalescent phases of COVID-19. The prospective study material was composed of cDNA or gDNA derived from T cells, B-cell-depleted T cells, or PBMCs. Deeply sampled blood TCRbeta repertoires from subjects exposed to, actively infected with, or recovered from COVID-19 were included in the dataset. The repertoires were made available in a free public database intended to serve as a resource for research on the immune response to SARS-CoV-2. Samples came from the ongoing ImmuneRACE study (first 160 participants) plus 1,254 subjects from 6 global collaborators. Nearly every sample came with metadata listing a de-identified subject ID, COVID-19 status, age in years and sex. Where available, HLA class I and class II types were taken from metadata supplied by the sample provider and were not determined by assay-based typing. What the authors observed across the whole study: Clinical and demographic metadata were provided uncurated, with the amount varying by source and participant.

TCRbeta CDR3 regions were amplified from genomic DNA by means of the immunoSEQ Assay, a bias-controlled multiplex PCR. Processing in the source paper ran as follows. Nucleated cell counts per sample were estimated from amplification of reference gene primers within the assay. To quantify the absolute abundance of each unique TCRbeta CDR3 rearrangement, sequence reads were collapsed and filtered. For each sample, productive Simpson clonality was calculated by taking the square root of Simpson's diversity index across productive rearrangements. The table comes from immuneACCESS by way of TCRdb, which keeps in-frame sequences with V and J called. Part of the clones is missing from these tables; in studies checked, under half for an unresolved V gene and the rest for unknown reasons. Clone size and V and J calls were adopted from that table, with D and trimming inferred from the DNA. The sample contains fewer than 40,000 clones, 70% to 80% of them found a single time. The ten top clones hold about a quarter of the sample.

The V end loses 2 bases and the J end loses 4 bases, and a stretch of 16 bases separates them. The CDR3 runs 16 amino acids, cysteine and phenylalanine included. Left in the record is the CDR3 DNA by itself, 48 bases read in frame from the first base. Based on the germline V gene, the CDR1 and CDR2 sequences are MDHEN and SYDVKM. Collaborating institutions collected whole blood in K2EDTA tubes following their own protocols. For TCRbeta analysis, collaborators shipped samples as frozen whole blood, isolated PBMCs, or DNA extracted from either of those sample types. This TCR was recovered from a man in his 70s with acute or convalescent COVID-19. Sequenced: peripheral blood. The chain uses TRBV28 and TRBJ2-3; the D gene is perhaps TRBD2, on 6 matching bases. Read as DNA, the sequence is TGTGCCAGCAGTTTACCTCGACTAGTCGGCGCAGATACGCAGTATTTT. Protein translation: CASSLPRLVGADTQYF.